These 5 T cell receptor beta chains came from one sample sequenced in a study of blood T cell repertoires in COVID-19. Sequencing used immunoSEQ multiplex PCR; TCRdb keeps in-frame clones, though not all of them. The sample records some 380,000 clones, approximately 87% being singletons. Material for sequencing was PBMCs or T cells enriched from blood (not recorded which). These receptors all come from a man younger than 40 who had recovered from COVID-19.

The V gene is TRBV7-2, the J gene TRBJ2-3, with a tentative D call TRBD1 (5 bases). Germline V gene data show CDR1 as SGHTA and CDR2 as FQGNSA. This CDR3 has 13 residues. Deletions cut 5 bases from V and 1 base from J, with 7 bases between. In nucleotides, the CDR3 is TGTGCCAGCAGCAAACAGGGCACAGATACGCAGTATTTT. It encodes CASSKQGTDTQYF. Variable domain in full (rest from reference TRBV7-2 and TRBJ2-3): GAGVSQSPSNKVTEKGKDVELRCDPISGHTALYWYRQSLGQGLEFLIYFQGNSAPDKSGLPSDRFSAERTGGSVSTLTIQRTQQEDSAVYLCASSKQGTDTQYFGPGTRLTVL.

The gene calls are TRBV11-2 and TRBJ1-4; 7 bases match TRBD1. The CDR3 has 11 residues. The junction had 5 bases not matched to a gene; V was cut back by 2 bases and J by 17 bases. CDR1 is SGHAT, CDR2 FQNNGV, per germline. The CDR3 reads CASSLIGTVFF. In DNA form, the CDR3 reads TGTGCCAGCAGCTTAATCGGGACAGTATTTTTT.

The chain joins TRBV13 to TRBJ2-2; 8 nucleotides agree with TRBD1. Trimming cost V 2 bases and J 1 base; bases outside gene matches: 3. CDR1 and CDR2 (germline): PRHDT, FYEKMQ (reference sequence). This CDR3 contains 16 residues. CDR3 protein: CASSLYGTGNTGELFF. The CDR3 bases are TGTGCCAGCAGCTTATATGGGACAGGGAACACCGGGGAGCTGTTTTTT.

About this clone: A read error may explain this, as a much larger clone is one base away. CDR3 in amino acids: CASSPGTGSYEQYF. DNA of the CDR3: TGTGCCAGCAGTCCCGGGACAGGGTCCTACGAGCAGTACTTC. The V call is TRBV6-5, the J call TRBJ2-7; 9 nucleotides match TRBD1. Germline values: CDR1 MNHEY, CDR2 SVGAGI. The CDR3 sequence is 14 residues long. V shed 5 bases and J 1 base; nucleotides not matched to a gene: 3.

The chain is built from TRBV3-1 (or the pseudogene TRBV3-2) and TRBJ1-1; no clear D gene. In germline, CDR1 is LGHDT, CDR2 YNNKEL (reference sequence). Trimming stripped 0 bases from V and 7 bases from J, with 15 bases between. This CDR3 spans 15 amino acids. The CDR3 DNA is TGTGCCAGCAGCCAAGATCATATCGGGATCGTTGAAGCTTTCTTT. Its translation is CASSQDHIGIVEAFF.